Below, one T cell receptor beta chain is given with its context. Its antigen is undetermined. The length of the CDR3 is 14 residues. V was clipped by 7 bases and J by 5 bases; unmatched bases: 8. This entry comes from a study of blood T cells in healthy people across ages. Study-wide points: What prevented conclusive comparison of naive and antigen-experienced cells was that PBMCs were unsorted. Per-million-T-cell TCR beta diversity fell roughly linearly with age.

Primed by a sample-barcoded 5' primer and a J-beta primer mix, a second PCR proceeded for about 6 to 11 cycles. One entry per CDR3 protein, called by TCRdb with MiXCR from the 5' RACE reads. The sample has 450,000 to 600,000 distinct CDR3 sequences, about 26% seen once. Peripheral blood, roughly 11 milliliters per donor, was collected. The data were also submitted as part of a second study, on T cells of mothers and their children. In that study: Each mother yielded more than 9 million TCR beta CDR3 reads. Each child yielded some 3 million reads.

Sequenced material: blood. The TCR was taken from a boy aged 2-15 years in good health. The gene calls are TRBV12-3 or TRBV12-4 and TRBJ1-5; 7 bases are a match to TRBD1. In nucleotides, the CDR3 is TGTGCCAGCAATGATGCACAGGGGTATCAGCCCCAGCATTTT. Its protein is CASNDAQGYQPQHF.